This TCR beta chain was obtained from a study of shared clonotypes between healthy human individuals. Across the study: Donor composition was a couple of women and a few men, aged 18 to 49. Every donor yielded three CD4 naive, three CD4 memory, two CD8 naive and one CD8 memory plate.

For this clone: What it binds is unknown.

Data came from immunoSEQ multiplex PCR; TCRdb stores just in-frame clones and leaves some out. The sample consists of about 2.2 million clones, 85% to 95% of them appearing once. Broader study findings: Only a few donors were included, so the genetic and exposure-history diversity represented was limited.

CD45RO-negative cells were positively selected for CCR7, leaving out terminally differentiated effector memory CD45RA+ cells. All donors qualified as healthy HIV-negative adults and had experienced no recent acute infections or vaccinations. CDR3 length equals 14 residues. The V segment lost 6 bases and the J segment 3 bases; nucleotides outside the gene matches: 9. Germline V CDR1 and CDR2: SGDLS, YYNGEE. The sequencing sample was made of naive CD8+ T cells from PBMCs. This chain uses TRBV9 with TRBJ2-7; 7 nucleotides match TRBD2. The receptor comes from a man between 18 and 29 years old in good health. Some clones in this sample may be carry-over from other donors' samples. CDR3 protein: CASTPGQRDYEQYF. In nucleotides, the CDR3 is TGTGCCAGCACGCCCGGCCAGCGGGACTACGAGCAGTACTTC. Full variable domain (rest looked up from reference TRBV9 and TRBJ2-7): DSGVTQTPKHLITATGQRVTLRCSPRSGDLSVYWYQQSLDQGLQFLIQYYNGEERAKGNILERFSAQQFPDLHSELNLSSLELGDSALYFCASTPGQRDYEQYFGPGTRLTVT.